These 30 T cell receptor beta chains were all obtained from the same sample, sequenced in a study of cytomegalovirus exposure and HLA in healthy donors (dated by TCRdb to the late 2010s). The receptor library was made with the immunoSEQ multiplex PCR assay. A mixture of 60 forward primers for TCR Vbeta segments and 13 reverse primers for TCR Jbeta segments was used in the multiplex PCR. Drawn from immuneACCESS, this table holds only the in-frame rearrangements with V and J called that TCRdb kept. Clones are partly lost; checked studies trace under half to an unresolved V gene and leave the rest unexplained. The sample yields tens of thousands of clones; roughly 80% were counted once. The ten largest clones add up to roughly 1.5% of the sample. The material sequenced was PBMCs. Every receptor here comes from a male donor in good health and CMV-seronegative.

The V and J genes are TRBV2 and TRBJ2-1; 8 bases are a match to TRBD1. Germline V lookup: CDR1 SNHLY, CDR2 FYNNEI. The CDR3 totals 14 residues. Germline trimming cut 9 bases from V and 8 bases from J; bases unmatched to any gene: 12. The CDR3 loop reads CASTHRTGSYEQFF. For the CDR3, the DNA is TGTGCCAGTACACACCGGACAGGGTCCTATGAGCAGTTCTTC.

This sequence joins TRBV10-1 and TRBJ2-2; 7 bases are shared with TRBD2. The germline V gene has CDR1 WNHNN and CDR2 SYGVQD (reference sequence). With V trimmed by 8 bases and J by 11 bases, 8 bases remained unmatched. The CDR3 consists of 12 residues. CDR3 residues: CASFKTGGELFF. The CDR3 coding sequence is TGCGCCAGCTTTAAGACGGGAGGAGAGCTGTTTTTT.

The rearrangement uses TRBV4-2 and TRBJ2-7; TRBD1 matches 8 bases. V trimming: 0 bases; J trimming: 4 bases; junction bases outside the gene matches: 2. Germline CDR1 reads LGHNA; CDR2 reads YNFKEQ. The CDR3 loop spans 14 amino acids. The DNA of the CDR3 is TGTGCCAGCAGCCAAGAGAGACAGGGGTACGAGCAGTACTTC. Its translation: CASSQERQGYEQYF.

The chain joins TRBV6-6 to TRBJ2-7; 7 nucleotides align to TRBD1. Germline V gene lookup returns CDR1 MNHNY and CDR2 SVGAGI (reference sequence). The CDR3 runs 14 residues. Germline trimming cut 6 bases from V and 5 bases from J; bases unmatched to any gene: 10. CDR3 sequence (DNA): TGTGCCAGCAGCCAATCGACAGGGTCCCACGAGCAGTACTTC. This codes for CASSQSTGSHEQYF.

The chain links TRBV7-3 to TRBJ1-6; D uncertain. The CDR3 runs to 13 residues. In germline, CDR1 is SGHTA, CDR2 FQGTGA. The germline V and J ends were trimmed by 3 bases and 4 bases, with 4 bases remaining between them. In nucleotides, the CDR3 is TGTGCCAGCAGCTTTTCATATAATTCACCCCTCCACTTT. This codes for CASSFSYNSPLHF.

This clone was seen a few times. The chain joins TRBV18 to TRBJ1-2; 7 nucleotides match TRBD1. The CDR3 sequence is 16 residues long. V gave up 4 bases and J gave up 8 bases; unmatched junction bases: 16. CDR1 KGHSH and CDR2 LQKENI come from the germline V gene. In DNA form, the CDR3 reads TGTGCCAGCTCACTAATGAATGACAGGGCAGCGACCGGCTACACCTTC. Encoded protein: CASSLMNDRAATGYTF.

This chain uses TRBV9 with TRBJ1-1; D call uncertain. CDR3 length: 14 residues. The germline V gene encodes CDR1 SGDLS and CDR2 YYNGEE. The V end lost 3 bases, the J end lost 0 bases, and 9 bases lay between the germline ends. The CDR3 protein is CASSGEGLNTEAFF. The CDR3, as DNA: TGTGCCAGCAGCGGGGAGGGCCTGAACACTGAAGCTTTCTTT.

The chain links TRBV11-3 to TRBJ2-1; possibly TRBD2 for D (6 bases). V was shortened by 5 bases and J by 6 bases, with 17 bases between the two germline ends. The V gene's germline CDR1 is SGHNT and CDR2 YENEEA. This CDR3 contains 15 residues. The CDR3 DNA reads TGTGCCAGCAGCATTAGCGGAGGGGATGGCAATGAGCAGTTCTTC. Translation: CASSISGGDGNEQFF.

V is TRBV28 and J is TRBJ1-2; 10 bases align to TRBD1. CDR3 length equals 16 residues. The germline gives CDR1 MDHEN, CDR2 SYDVKM. After removal of 4 bases from V and 4 bases from J, the junction contained 9 bases not matched to a gene. CDR3 in amino acids: CASSSIGQGELYGYTF. The CDR3 nucleotides read TGTGCCAGCAGTTCTATAGGACAGGGGGAACTCTATGGCTACACCTTC.

The V call is TRBV5-1, the J call TRBJ2-5, with 8 positions matching TRBD2. Looked up from germline, CDR1 is SGHRS and CDR2 is YFSETQ. The CDR3 runs to 14 residues. Unmatched junction bases numbered 7, after V lost 6 bases and J lost 3 bases. The CDR3 nucleotides read TGCGCCAGCACCCCCCCACTAGCGGAAGAGACCCAGTACTTC. Amino acids: CASTPPLAEETQYF. Full variable domain (rest looked up from reference TRBV5-1 and TRBJ2-5): KAGVTQTPRYLIKTRGQQVTLSCSPISGHRSVSWYQQTPGQGLQFLFEYFSETQRNKGNFPGRFSGRQFSNSRSEMNVSTLELGDSALYLCASTPPLAEETQYFGPGTRLLVL.

This sequence joins TRBV28 and TRBJ1-5; a weak D match, TRBD1 (5 bases). The CDR3 extends over 16 amino acids. The germline CDR1 and CDR2 sequences are MDHEN and SYDVKM. Trimming removed 5 bases from V and 5 bases from J, with 19 bases in between. CDR3 DNA sequence: TGTGCCAGCAGTCCCGGGACTTTCACAAGGGATCAGCCCCAGCATTTT. This encodes CASSPGTFTRDQPQHF.

The chain carries TRBV7-2 and TRBJ2-2; tentative D call: TRBD2 (5 bases). Trimming pared 0 bases from V and 4 bases from J, leaving 9 bases between. The CDR3 is 15 residues long. CDR1 is SGHTA, CDR2 FQGNSA, per germline. DNA of the CDR3: TGTGCCAGCAGCTTAGCGCGGGTGGGCACCGGGGAGCTGTTTTTT. Its protein is CASSLARVGTGELFF.

Points on this clone: The sample holds other DNA sequences that translate to the same CDR3. The J gene is TRBJ2-7, the V gene TRBV27; no clear D gene. Germline V gene sequence: CDR1 MNHEY, CDR2 SMNVEV (reference sequence). The CDR3 sequence is 11 residues long. The V end was cut by 4 bases, the J end by 3 bases, with 4 bases between. The CDR3 here is CASSSNYEQYF. CDR3 DNA: TGTGCCAGCAGTTCCAACTACGAGCAGTACTTC.

This clone was counted once. The chain uses TRBV7-3 and TRBJ1-1, with D tentatively TRBD1 (6 bases). The CDR3 has 13 amino acids. The germline V gene has CDR1 SGHTA and CDR2 FQGTGA. With 2 bases removed from V and 7 bases from J, the gap between germline ends came to 11 bases. DNA of the CDR3: TGTGCCAGCAGCTTAGAGGGGGGGTTTGAAGCTTTCTTT. Its translation is CASSLEGGFEAFF.

This chain joins TRBV29-1 and TRBJ2-1, with 7 bases lining up with TRBD2. Trimming removed 4 bases from V and 5 bases from J; junction bases left unmatched: 17. The CDR3 has 17 residues. Looked up from germline, CDR1 is SQVTM and CDR2 is ANQGSEA. Written as DNA, the CDR3 is TGCAGCGTTGGGACAATCCCCCAGCGGGGCTTAAACAATGAGCAGTTCTTC. Translated: CSVGTIPQRGLNNEQFF.

The chain joins TRBV19 to TRBJ1-1; TRBD1 is a possible D gene (6 bases). The CDR3 spans 13 residues. V was clipped by 3 bases and J by 7 bases, with 12 bases between them. From germline, CDR1 is LNHDA and CDR2 SQIVND (reference sequence). CDR3 in DNA: TGTGCCAGTAGTATCCGGGGGGCAGGTGAAGCTTTCTTT. Its translation is CASSIRGAGEAFF.

V gene TRBV7-8 combines with J gene TRBJ2-3, with a weak D call TRBD2 (5 bases). CDR3 length: 14 amino acids. V lost 6 bases and J 1 base, leaving 11 bases between the germline ends. The germline gives CDR1 SGHVS, CDR2 FQNEAQ. CDR3 amino acids: CASRLLAGTDTQYF. CDR3 coding DNA: TGTGCCAGCAGGCTCCTAGCAGGCACAGATACGCAGTATTTT.

The chain links TRBV7-9 to TRBJ2-7, with D perhaps matching TRBD1 (6 bases). The germline CDR1 and CDR2 sequences are SEHNR and FQNEAQ (reference sequence). V lost 2 bases and J 0 bases, leaving 11 bases between the germline ends. The CDR3 has 15 amino acids. The CDR3 bases are TGTGCCAGCAGCTTAATGCAGGGGCTCTCCTACGAGCAGTACTTC. It yields the protein CASSLMQGLSYEQYF.

This rearrangement joins TRBV6-5 to TRBJ1-2; 7 nucleotides match TRBD1. The junction had 10 bases not matched to a gene; V was cut back by 5 bases and J by 4 bases. The CDR3 length is 15 residues. Looked up from germline, CDR1 is MNHEY and CDR2 is SVGAGI. The CDR3 here is CASSLRDSPFYGYTF. DNA of the CDR3: TGTGCCAGCAGTCTCCGGGACAGTCCCTTCTATGGCTACACCTTC.

This chain joins TRBV10-2 and TRBJ2-3; TRBD1 aligns across 9 bases. The CDR3 runs 15 residues. After removal of 5 bases from V and 7 bases from J, the junction contained 10 bases not matched to a gene. Germline V gene data show CDR1 as WSHSY and CDR2 as SAAADI. DNA for the CDR3: TGCGCCAGCAGTCTGGGACAGGGAATAGCAAATACGCAGTATTTT. Protein sequence: CASSLGQGIANTQYF.

The genes are TRBV30 and TRBJ1-6, with D hard to call. From germline, CDR1 is GTSNPN and CDR2 SVGIG (reference sequence). This CDR3 spans 16 amino acids. With 0 bases removed from V and 5 bases from J, the gap between germline ends came to 14 bases. CDR3 coding DNA: TGTGCCTGGAGTGTATCGTTAGTGAGGGATAATTCACCCCTCCACTTT. Its translation is CAWSVSLVRDNSPLHF.

The V call is TRBV7-2, the J call TRBJ1-4; D uncertain. Trimming pared 4 bases from V and 3 bases from J, leaving 12 bases between. The CDR3 length is 15 residues. Germline CDR1 is SGHTA and CDR2 is FQGNSA. The CDR3 reads CASSSTTESNEKLFF. CDR3 coding DNA: TGTGCCAGCAGCTCCACCACAGAATCTAATGAAAAACTGTTTTTT.

The gene calls are TRBV25-1 and TRBJ2-2, with 10 bases matching TRBD1. Germline CDR1 reads MGHDK; CDR2 reads SYGVNS. V lost 3 bases, J lost 4 bases, and 2 bases stayed unmatched. The CDR3 sequence is 15 residues long. The CDR3 sequence: CASSDDRGPTGELFF. The CDR3 DNA reads TGTGCCAGCAGTGACGACAGGGGGCCCACCGGGGAGCTGTTTTTT.

The V and J genes are TRBV5-1 and TRBJ2-1, with TRBD2 matching 14 bases. V gave up 4 bases and J gave up 5 bases; unmatched junction bases: 2. The CDR3 is 15 residues long. Per germline, CDR1 SGHRS and CDR2 YFSETQ. CDR3 DNA sequence: TGCGCCAGCAGCGGGACTAGCGGGGGACACAATGAGCAGTTCTTC. The encoded protein is CASSGTSGGHNEQFF.

Concerning this clone: This sample also contains other DNA sequences that code for the same CDR3. The V and J genes are TRBV27 and TRBJ2-1, with 9 bases that match TRBD2. The V segment lost 6 bases and the J segment 3 bases; nucleotides outside the gene matches: 6. CDR1 is MNHEY and CDR2 is SMNVEV in the germline V gene (reference sequence). CDR3 size: 15 residues. The CDR3 reads CASSSGLAYYNEQFF. The CDR3 DNA reads TGTGCCAGCAGCTCCGGACTAGCGTACTACAATGAGCAGTTCTTC.

The chain has TRBV28 and TRBJ1-1; D is uncertain. The V and J ends lost 2 bases and 3 bases respectively, with 7 bases between them. Looked up from germline, CDR1 is MDHEN and CDR2 is SYDVKM. The CDR3 extends over 13 amino acids. The CDR3 spells CASSLEAYTEAFF. The DNA for the CDR3 is TGTGCCAGCAGTTTAGAGGCGTACACTGAAGCTTTCTTT.

The chain recombines TRBV29-1 with TRBJ2-2; 10 nucleotides agree with TRBD2. This CDR3 has 12 amino acids. The germline V gene has CDR1 SQVTM and CDR2 ANQGSEA. The V and J ends lost 7 bases and 6 bases, in that order; junction bases with no gene match: 2. The CDR3 sequence is CSGTSGAGELFF. For the CDR3, the DNA is TGCAGCGGAACTAGCGGGGCCGGGGAGCTGTTTTTT.

This clone occurred a few times. The chain is built from TRBV11-2 and TRBJ1-2; a weak D match, TRBD1 (6 bases). The length of the CDR3 is 13 residues. Germline V gene lookup returns CDR1 SGHAT and CDR2 FQNNGV. V was shortened by 1 base and J by 7 bases, with 10 bases between the two germline ends. This CDR3 reads CASSLGTVGGYTF. Written as DNA, the CDR3 is TGTGCCAGCAGCTTAGGGACAGTGGGTGGCTACACCTTC.

The chain uses TRBV10-2 and TRBJ2-7; 7 bases line up with TRBD2. CDR3 length: 15 amino acids. The V and J ends lost 2 bases and 1 base, in that order; junction bases with no gene match: 5. Germline CDR1 and CDR2: WSHSY and SAAADI. The CDR3 sequence is CASSEPGGISYEQYF. The DNA for the CDR3 is TGCGCCAGCAGTGAGCCGGGAGGTATATCCTACGAGCAGTACTTC.

The genes are TRBV5-4 and TRBJ2-5; 8 bases match TRBD2. The germline CDR1 and CDR2 sequences are SGHNT and YYREEE (reference sequence). J was trimmed by 5 bases and V by 5 bases; bases with no gene match: 8. The CDR3 has 14 amino acids. CDR3 nucleotides: TGTGCCAGCAGGGAAGAGCGGGAGAGGGAGACCCAGTACTTC. This sequence encodes CASREERERETQYF.